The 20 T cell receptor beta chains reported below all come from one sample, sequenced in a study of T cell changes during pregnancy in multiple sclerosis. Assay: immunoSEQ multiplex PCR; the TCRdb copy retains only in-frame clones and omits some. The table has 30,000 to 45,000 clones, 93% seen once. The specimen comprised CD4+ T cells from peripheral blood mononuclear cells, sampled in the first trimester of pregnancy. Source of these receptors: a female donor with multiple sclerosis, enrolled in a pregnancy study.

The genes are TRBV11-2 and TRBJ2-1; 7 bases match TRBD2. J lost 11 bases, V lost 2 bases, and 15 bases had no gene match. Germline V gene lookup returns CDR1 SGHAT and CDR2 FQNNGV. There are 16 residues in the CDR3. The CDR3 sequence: CASSLIWDYEENKQFF. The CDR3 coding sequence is TGTGCCAGCAGCTTAATCTGGGACTATGAGGAGAATAAGCAGTTCTTC.

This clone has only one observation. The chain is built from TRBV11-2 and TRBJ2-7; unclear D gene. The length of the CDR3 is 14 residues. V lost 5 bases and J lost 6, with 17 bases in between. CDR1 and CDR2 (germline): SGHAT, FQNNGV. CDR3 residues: CASSRRVEEGEQYF. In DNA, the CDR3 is TGTGCCAGCAGCCGCCGGGTCGAAGAAGGCGAGCAGTACTTC. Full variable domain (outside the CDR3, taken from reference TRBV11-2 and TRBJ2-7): EAGVAQSPRYKIIEKRQSVAFWCNPISGHATLYWYQQILGQGPKLLIQFQNNGVVDDSQLPKDRFSAERLKGVDSTLKIQPAKLEDSAVYLCASSRRVEEGEQYFGPGTRLTVT.

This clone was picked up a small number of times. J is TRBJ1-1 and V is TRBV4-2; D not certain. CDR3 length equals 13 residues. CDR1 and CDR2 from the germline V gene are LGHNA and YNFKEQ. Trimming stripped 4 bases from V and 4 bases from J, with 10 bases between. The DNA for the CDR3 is TGTGCCAGCAGCCGAGGTCTTGGCACTGAAGCTTTCTTT. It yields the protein CASSRGLGTEAFF.

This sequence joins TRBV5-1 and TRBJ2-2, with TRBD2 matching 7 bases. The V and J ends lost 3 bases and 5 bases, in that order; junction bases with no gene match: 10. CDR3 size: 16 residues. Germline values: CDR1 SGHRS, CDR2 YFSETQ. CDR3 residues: CASSSREAVGTGELFF. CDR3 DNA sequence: TGCGCCAGCAGCTCCCGGGAGGCAGTGGGGACCGGGGAGCTGTTTTTT. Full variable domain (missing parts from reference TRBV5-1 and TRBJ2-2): KAGVTQTPRYLIKTRGQQVTLSCSPISGHRSVSWYQQTPGQGLQFLFEYFSETQRNKGNFPGRFSGRQFSNSRSEMNVSTLELGDSALYLCASSSREAVGTGELFFGEGSRLTVL.

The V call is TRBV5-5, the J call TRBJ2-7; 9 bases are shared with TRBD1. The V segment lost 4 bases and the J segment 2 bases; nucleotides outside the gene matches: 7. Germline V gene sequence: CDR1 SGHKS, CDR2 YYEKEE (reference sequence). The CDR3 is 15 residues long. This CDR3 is CASSLTGQGTYEQYF. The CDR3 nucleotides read TGTGCCAGCAGCCTTACGGGACAGGGAACCTACGAGCAGTACTTC. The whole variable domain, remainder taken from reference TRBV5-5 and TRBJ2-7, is DAGVTQSPTHLIKTRGQQVTLRCSPISGHKSVSWYQQVLGQGPQFIFQYYEKEERGRGNFPDRFSARQFPNYSSELNVNALLLGDSALYLCASSLTGQGTYEQYFGPGTRLTVT.

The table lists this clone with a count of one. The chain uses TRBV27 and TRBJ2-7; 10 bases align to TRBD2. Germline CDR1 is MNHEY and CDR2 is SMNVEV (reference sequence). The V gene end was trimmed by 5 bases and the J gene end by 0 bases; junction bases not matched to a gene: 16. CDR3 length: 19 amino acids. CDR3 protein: CASSTRLAGNLEVSYEQYF. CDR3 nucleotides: TGTGCCAGCAGTACACGACTAGCGGGTAACCTAGAGGTCTCCTACGAGCAGTACTTC.

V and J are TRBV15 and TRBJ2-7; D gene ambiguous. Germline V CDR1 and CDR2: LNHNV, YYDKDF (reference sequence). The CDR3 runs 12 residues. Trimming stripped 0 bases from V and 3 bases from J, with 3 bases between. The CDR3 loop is CATSRDSYEQYF. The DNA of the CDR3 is TGTGCCACCAGCAGAGATAGCTACGAGCAGTACTTC. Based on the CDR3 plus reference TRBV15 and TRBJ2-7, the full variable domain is DAMVIQNPRYQVTQFGKPVTLSCSQTLNHNVMYWYQQKSSQAPKLLFHYYDKDFNNEADTPDNFQSRRPNTSFCFLDIRSPGLGDTAMYLCATSRDSYEQYFGPGTRLTVT.

CDR3 sequence (DNA): TGTGCCAGTAATCTAGCGGGACTAGAGACCGGGGAGCTGTTTTTT. The encoded protein is CASNLAGLETGELFF. The chain uses TRBV19 and TRBJ2-2, with 9 nucleotides matching TRBD2. Germline V gene data show CDR1 as LNHDA and CDR2 as SQIVND (reference sequence). This CDR3 has 15 amino acids. The ends lost 7 bases at V and 5 bases at J; junction bases unmatched: 8. Using reference TRBV19 and TRBJ2-2 for the parts outside the CDR3, the full variable domain is DGGITQSPKYLFRKEGQNVTLSCEQNLNHDAMYWYRQDPGQGLRLIYYSQIVNDFQKGDIAEGYSVSREKKESFPLTVTSAQKNPTAFYLCASNLAGLETGELFFGEGSRLTVL.

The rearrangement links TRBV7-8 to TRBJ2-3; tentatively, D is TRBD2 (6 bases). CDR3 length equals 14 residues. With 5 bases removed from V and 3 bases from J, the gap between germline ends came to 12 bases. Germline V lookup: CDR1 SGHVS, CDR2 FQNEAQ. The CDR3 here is CASSRRDLTDTQYF. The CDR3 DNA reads TGTGCCAGCAGCCGACGGGACTTGACAGATACGCAGTATTTT.

The CDR3 region is CASSLGAGGTHEQYF. The CDR3 coding sequence is TGTGCCAGCAGTTTAGGGGCAGGGGGCACCCACGAGCAGTACTTC. V is TRBV28 and J is TRBJ2-7, with TRBD1 identical over 8 bases. This CDR3 is built from 15 residues. The germline V gene encodes CDR1 MDHEN and CDR2 SYDVKM. Trimming at V came to 2 bases and at J to 5 bases, leaving 8 bases not matched to a gene.

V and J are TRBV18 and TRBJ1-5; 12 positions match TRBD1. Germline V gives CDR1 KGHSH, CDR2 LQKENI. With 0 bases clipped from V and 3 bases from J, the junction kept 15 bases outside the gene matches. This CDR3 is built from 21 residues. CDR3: CASSPPTVWDRGRRVNQPQHF. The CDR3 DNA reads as TGTGCCAGCTCACCACCAACGGTCTGGGACAGGGGGCGCAGGGTCAATCAGCCCCAGCATTTT.

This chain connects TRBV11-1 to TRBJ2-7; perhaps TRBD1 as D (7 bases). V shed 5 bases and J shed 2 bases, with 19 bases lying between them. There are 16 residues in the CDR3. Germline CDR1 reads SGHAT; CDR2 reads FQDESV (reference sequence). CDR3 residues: CASSDFLQGGPYEQYF. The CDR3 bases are TGTGCCAGCAGCGATTTTTTGCAGGGGGGCCCCTACGAGCAGTACTTC.

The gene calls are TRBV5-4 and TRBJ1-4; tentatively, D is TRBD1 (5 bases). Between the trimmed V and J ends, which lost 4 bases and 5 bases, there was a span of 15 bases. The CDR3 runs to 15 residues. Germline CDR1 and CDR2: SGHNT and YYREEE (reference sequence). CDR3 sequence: CASSRLGGVNEKLFF. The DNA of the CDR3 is TGTGCCAGCAGCCGACTGGGGGGGGTGAATGAAAAACTGTTTTTT. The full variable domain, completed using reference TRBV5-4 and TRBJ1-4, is ETGVTQSPTHLIKTRGQQVTLRCSSQSGHNTVSWYQQALGQGPQFIFQYYREEENGRGNFPPRFSGLQFPNYSSELNVNALELDDSALYLCASSRLGGVNEKLFFGSGTQLSVL.

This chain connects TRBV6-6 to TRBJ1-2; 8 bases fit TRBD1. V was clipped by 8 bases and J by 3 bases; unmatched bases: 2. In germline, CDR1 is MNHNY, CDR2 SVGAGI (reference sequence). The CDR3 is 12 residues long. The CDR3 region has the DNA TGTGCCAGCTTGACAGGGGACTATGGCTACACCTTC. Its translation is CASLTGDYGYTF.

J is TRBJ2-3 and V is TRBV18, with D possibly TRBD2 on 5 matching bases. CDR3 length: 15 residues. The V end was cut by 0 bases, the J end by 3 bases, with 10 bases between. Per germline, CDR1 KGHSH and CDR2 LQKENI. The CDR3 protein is CASSPPRDGTDTQYF. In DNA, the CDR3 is TGTGCCAGCTCACCACCCCGGGATGGTACAGATACGCAGTATTTT.

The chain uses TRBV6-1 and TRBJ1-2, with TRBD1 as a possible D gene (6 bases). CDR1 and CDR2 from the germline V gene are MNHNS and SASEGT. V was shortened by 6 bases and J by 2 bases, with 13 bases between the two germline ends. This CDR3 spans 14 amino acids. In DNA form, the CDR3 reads TGTGCCAGCAGGAAACAGGGCGGAAACTATGGCTACACCTTC. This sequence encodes CASRKQGGNYGYTF.

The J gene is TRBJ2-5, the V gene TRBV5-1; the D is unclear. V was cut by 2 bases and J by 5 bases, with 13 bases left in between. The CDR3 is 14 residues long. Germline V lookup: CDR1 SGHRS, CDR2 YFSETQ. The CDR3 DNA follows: TGCGCCAGCAGCTTCACGGTTACCGCTGAGACCCAGTACTTC. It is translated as CASSFTVTAETQYF.

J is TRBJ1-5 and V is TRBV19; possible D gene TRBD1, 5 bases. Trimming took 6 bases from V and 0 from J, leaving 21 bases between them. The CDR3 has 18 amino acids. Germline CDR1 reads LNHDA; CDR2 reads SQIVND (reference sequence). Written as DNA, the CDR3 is TGTGCCAGTAGGAGGGACGTCTCGGGAGGCTCTAGCAATCAGCCCCAGCATTTT. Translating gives CASRRDVSGGSSNQPQHF. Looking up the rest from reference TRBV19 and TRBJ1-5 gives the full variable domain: DGGITQSPKYLFRKEGQNVTLSCEQNLNHDAMYWYRQDPGQGLRLIYYSQIVNDFQKGDIAEGYSVSREKKESFPLTVTSAQKNPTAFYLCASRRDVSGGSSNQPQHFGDGTRLSIL.

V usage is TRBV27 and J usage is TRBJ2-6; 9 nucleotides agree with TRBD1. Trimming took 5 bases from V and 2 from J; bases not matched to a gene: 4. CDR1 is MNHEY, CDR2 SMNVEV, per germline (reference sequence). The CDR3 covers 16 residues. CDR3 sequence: CASSPTGGAGANVLTF. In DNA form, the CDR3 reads TGTGCCAGCAGTCCTACAGGGGGCGCTGGGGCCAACGTCCTGACTTTC.

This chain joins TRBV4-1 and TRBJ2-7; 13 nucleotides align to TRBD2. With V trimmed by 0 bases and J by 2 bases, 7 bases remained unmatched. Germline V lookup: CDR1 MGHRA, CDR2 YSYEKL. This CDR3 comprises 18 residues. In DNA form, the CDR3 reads TGCGCCAGCAGCCAAGAAGGACTAGCGGGAGTAGGCGCCTACGAGCAGTACTTC. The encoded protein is CASSQEGLAGVGAYEQYF.